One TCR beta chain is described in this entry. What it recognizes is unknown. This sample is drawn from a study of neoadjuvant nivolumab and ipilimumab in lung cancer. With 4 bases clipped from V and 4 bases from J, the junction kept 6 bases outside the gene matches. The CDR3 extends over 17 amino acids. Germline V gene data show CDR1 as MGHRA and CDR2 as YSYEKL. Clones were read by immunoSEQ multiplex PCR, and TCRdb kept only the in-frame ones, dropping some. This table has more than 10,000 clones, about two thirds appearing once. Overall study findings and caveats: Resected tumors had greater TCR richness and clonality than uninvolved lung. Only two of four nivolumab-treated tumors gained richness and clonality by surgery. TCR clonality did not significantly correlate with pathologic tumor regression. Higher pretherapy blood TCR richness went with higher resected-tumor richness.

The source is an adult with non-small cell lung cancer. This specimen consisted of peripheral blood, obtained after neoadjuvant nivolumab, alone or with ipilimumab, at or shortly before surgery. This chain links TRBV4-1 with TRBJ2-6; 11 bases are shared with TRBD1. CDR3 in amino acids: CASSRGQGASGANVLTF. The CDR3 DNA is TGCGCCAGCAGCCGCGGACAGGGGGCTTCGGGGGCCAACGTCCTGACTTTC.